The clone carrying this TCR delta chain turned up a few times. The protein held in TCRdb is that of a much larger clone and does not match this DNA's translation at residue 8, likely because of a read error; the protein shown is translated from the DNA. Genomic DNA underwent 32-plex PCR targeting all 8 TRDV and 4 TRDJ genes. A 12-nucleotide UMI was added during 2 to 3 barcoding PCR cycles before adapter PCR. TCRdb reanalysed the multiplex PCR reads via CATT. The sample consists of 4,500 to 6,000 delta-chain clones, 10% to 15% of them appearing once. The data were taken from a study of DNA immune sequencing with unique molecular identifiers. The CDR3 totals 15 residues. Germline CDR1 GEAIGNYY, CDR2 EKD. V lost 0 bases and J lost 0, with 10 bases in between.

Sequencing was done on a sample of gamma-delta T cells enriched from blood buffy coat, or unenriched PBMCs (not recorded which). This TCR came from a human donor in good health. The chain links TRDV2 to TRDJ1; unclear D gene. The CDR3 DNA follows: TGTGCCTGTGACACCGTAGGGTGTTACACCGATAAACTCATCTTT. Translation: CACDTVGCYTDKLIF.